This TCR beta chain was observed in a study of blood T cells in healthy people across ages. Study summary: Per two T cells, about one barcoded beta molecule was captured through template switching.

Next came a second PCR, run for about 6 to 11 cycles, which used a sample-barcoded 5' primer along with a J-beta primer mix. A template-switch adaptor containing 12 random nucleotides labeled each cDNA molecule. TCRdb reanalysed the 5' RACE reads using MiXCR and keeps one entry per CDR3 protein. In the table there are hundreds of thousands of distinct CDR3 sequences, approximately 25% of which are singletons. Turning to this clonotype: The antigen is not known.

Study results and limitations: No one knew whether donors had CMV, which possibly confounded expanded clonotype changes.

This sample was also put to use in a study of T cells of mothers and their children.

Material: blood. This clonotype was sampled from a boy aged 5-17 years in good health.

CDR3 bases: TGTGCCAGCAGCTTTAGCGGGGGGGCGAAGACCCAGTACTTC. Protein sequence: CASSFSGGAKTQYF. The V call is TRBV7-2, the J call TRBJ2-5; TRBD2 agrees at 11 bases. V gave up 3 bases and J gave up 6 bases; unmatched junction bases: 3. From germline, CDR1 is SGHTA and CDR2 FQGNSA. The CDR3 covers 14 residues.